The 15 T cell receptor beta chains below all came from one sample that was sequenced in a study of molecular identifiers for immune sequencing clone quantification. TCRdb ran MiXCR on the PCR reads and lists one entry per CDR3 protein. The repertoire holds approximately 59,000 distinct CDR3 sequences, with about 18% as singletons. The sequencing input was naive CD8+ T cells from blood, with Jurkat cell RNA spiked in. The subset was: FACS-sorted CD8+CD4-CCR7+CD45RA+ naive T cells. The receptors were sampled from a human donor in good health. Some libraries in this study had Jurkat cell RNA spiked in.

On this clonotype itself: One end of the junction does not line up with germline, which may come from a read error. The V gene is TRBV13, the J gene TRBJ2-1, with 8 bases lining up with TRBD2. Germline V gene sequence: CDR1 PRHDT, CDR2 FYEKMQ (reference sequence). This CDR3 has 20 residues. This CDR3 reads CASSSPRGSGTKSSCNEQFF. In nucleotides, the CDR3 is TGTGCCAGCAGCTCACCCCGGGGTAGCGGGACCAAGAGCTCCTGCAATGAGCAGTTCTTC.

This clonotype was counted many times. The CDR3 reads CASSLYPNTDTQYF. CDR3 DNA: TGTGCCAGCAGTTTGTATCCTAACACAGATACGCAGTATTTT. This chain links TRBV27 with TRBJ2-3; D remains unclear. The CDR3 contains 14 residues. Trimming removed 3 bases at V and 2 bases at J, with 9 bases between. Germline CDR1 is MNHEY and CDR2 is SMNVEV (reference sequence).

This clonotype was seen repeatedly, ten times or more. The rearrangement joins TRBV7-9 to TRBJ2-7; no definite D call. The CDR3 length is 14 residues. From germline, CDR1 is SEHNR and CDR2 FQNEAQ (reference sequence). V lost 1 base and J 3 bases, leaving 10 bases between the germline ends. In DNA form, the CDR3 reads TGTGCCAGCAGCTTAGAGGGTCAGATCTACGAGCAGTACTTC. Amino acids: CASSLEGQIYEQYF.

This clonotype was observed at least ten times. This rearrangement joins TRBV27 to TRBJ1-2; D is possibly TRBD1 (6 bases). Germline lookup yields CDR1 MNHEY and CDR2 SMNVEV (reference sequence). The CDR3 is 14 amino acids. V lost 8 bases to trimming and J lost 4 bases, with 17 bases between them. CDR3 nucleotides: TGTGCCAGCGGGGTCAGGGGTTCCGGCTATGGCTACACCTTC. Its translation is CASGVRGSGYGYTF.

This clonotype was counted ten times or more. This chain uses TRBV7-2 with TRBJ2-1; no firm D call. Trimming removed 4 bases at V and 5 bases at J, with 9 bases between. The germline gives CDR1 SGHTA, CDR2 FQGNSA. The CDR3 sequence is 13 residues long. The CDR3 DNA reads TGTGCCAGCAGCTCCCCCCCCAACAATGAGCAGTTCTTC. This codes for CASSSPPNNEQFF.

This clonotype was seen a few times. For the CDR3, the DNA is TGTGCCAGCAGACCATCTATGGGACAGGGGGATACTGAAGCTTTCTTT. It encodes CASRPSMGQGDTEAFF. The V call is TRBV7-9, the J call TRBJ1-1, with TRBD1 matching over 11 bases. J lost 5 bases, V lost 6 bases, and 11 bases had no gene match. Germline assignment: CDR1 SEHNR and CDR2 FQNEAQ (reference sequence). The CDR3 extends over 16 amino acids.

In this sample, this clonotype turned up many times. The chain employs TRBV27 and TRBJ1-1, with 10 nucleotides matching TRBD1. The length of the CDR3 is 12 residues. CDR1 and CDR2 from the germline V gene are MNHEY and SMNVEV (reference sequence). Unmatched junction bases numbered 2, after V lost 9 bases and J lost 4 bases. The CDR3 region is CASRTGGTEAFF. The CDR3 DNA reads as TGTGCCAGTAGGACAGGGGGCACTGAAGCTTTCTTT.

This clonotype was counted at least ten times. This sequence joins TRBV7-6 and TRBJ2-7; D is possibly TRBD1 (7 bases). Trimming cost V 5 bases and J 6 bases, with 14 bases left between them. The CDR3 loop spans 13 amino acids. From germline, CDR1 is SGHVS and CDR2 FNYEAQ. This chain's CDR3 is CASSLGTAGEQYF. The CDR3 DNA follows: TGTGCCAGCAGCCTCGGGACAGCGGGCGAGCAGTACTTC. Drawing the rest from reference TRBV7-6 and TRBJ2-7, the complete variable domain is GAGVSQSPRYKVTKRGQDVALRCDPISGHVSLYWYRQALGQGPEFLTYFNYEAQQDKSGLPNDRFSAERPEGSISTLTIQRTEQRDSAMYRCASSLGTAGEQYFGPGTRLTVT.

This clonotype was counted ten times or more. This chain links TRBV5-1 with TRBJ2-5; D not resolved. CDR3 length: 12 residues. Germline V gene lookup returns CDR1 SGHRS and CDR2 YFSETQ. The V gene lost 2 bases and the J gene lost 5 bases, with 7 bases spanning the gap. CDR3 bases: TGCGCCAGCAGCTTCAACTCGGAGACCCAGTACTTC. Translation gives CASSFNSETQYF. Looking up the rest from reference TRBV5-1 and TRBJ2-5 gives the full variable domain: KAGVTQTPRYLIKTRGQQVTLSCSPISGHRSVSWYQQTPGQGLQFLFEYFSETQRNKGNFPGRFSGRQFSNSRSEMNVSTLELGDSALYLCASSFNSETQYFGPGTRLLVL.

About this clonotype itself: A much larger clone is a single base away; this may be a read error. A read error is likely, as this CDR3 ends without the conserved phenylalanine or tryptophan. The genes are TRBV4-1 and TRBJ1-6; 8 bases agree with TRBD1. Germline V gene data show CDR1 as MGHRA and CDR2 as YSYEKL. CDR3 length equals 15 residues. Trimming removed 2 bases from V and 6 bases from J; junction bases left unmatched: 3. The CDR3 sequence is CASSQKTGGNSPLHS. The CDR3 bases are TGCGCCAGCAGCCAAAAAACAGGGGGTAATTCACCCCTCCACTCT.

Remarks on this clonotype: This could be a read error, since a much larger clone is one nucleotide away. The chain couples TRBV6-6 to TRBJ1-1; D is perhaps TRBD1 (6 bases). CDR1 and CDR2 (germline): MNHNY, SVGAGI (reference sequence). The CDR3 extends over 14 amino acids. Trimming removed 6 bases at V and 6 bases at J, with 17 bases between. The CDR3 nucleotides read TGTGCCAGCAGGCTCAGGGGAGGCGACGCTGAAGCTTTCTTT. It yields the protein CASRLRGGDAEAFF.

This clonotype was recorded many times. The chain combines TRBV28 with TRBJ2-7, with 7 bases lining up with TRBD2. Germline lookup yields CDR1 MDHEN and CDR2 SYDVKM. After removal of 3 bases from V and 3 bases from J, the junction contained 5 bases not matched to a gene. CDR3 length: 14 residues. CDR3 DNA sequence: TGTGCCAGCAGTTTTTTGGGGGAGGGCTACGAGCAGTACTTC. Its protein product is CASSFLGEGYEQYF.

Details on this clonotype: Just one base apart from a much larger clone, this may be a read error. The gene calls are TRBV5-1 and TRBJ2-7; no firm D call. The V gene's germline CDR1 is SGHRS and CDR2 YFSETQ. This CDR3 contains 15 residues. CDR3 sequence: CASGLAVGGAYEQYF. CDR3 nucleotide sequence: TGCGCCAGCGGCTTGGCTGTGGGTGGCGCGTACGAGCAGTACTTC.

This clonotype occurred a few times. The J gene is TRBJ2-3, the V gene TRBV12-3 or TRBV12-4; tentative D call: TRBD1 (6 bases). The V end lost 6 bases, the J end lost 2 bases, and 21 bases lay between the germline ends. This CDR3 is built from 17 residues. In DNA form, the CDR3 reads TGTGCCAGCAGCACCCCCTGGGGGCGCGAGACCACAGATACGCAGTATTTT. The encoded protein is CASSTPWGRETTDTQYF.

V usage is TRBV7-9 and J usage is TRBJ2-1; no clear D. The CDR3 sequence is 14 residues long. Trimming pared 6 bases from V and 4 bases from J, leaving 13 bases between. CDR1 and CDR2 (germline): SEHNR, FQNEAQ (reference sequence). DNA of the CDR3: TGTGCCAGCAGTCCTCACTTGGTATACAATGAGCAGTTCTTC. It codes for CASSPHLVYNEQFF.